This T cell receptor (beta chain) derives from a study of CD8+ T cells in alopecia areata. RNA was isolated and reverse transcribed to cDNA, the sequencing template. Using immunoSEQ multiplex PCR, the repertoire was profiled, and TCRdb retains in-frame clones only, with some absent. This repertoire shows about 140,000 clones, 75% to 85% found once; its top ten account for just under 25%. For this clone: The antigen is undetermined.

Noted treatment: oral pan-JAK inhibitor, 5-10 mg twice daily. Alopecia areata patients provided lesional scalp punch biopsies and peripheral blood. Germline V gives CDR1 MGHRA, CDR2 YSYEKL. The CDR3 sequence is 16 residues long. V was trimmed by 0 bases and J by 6 bases, leaving 18 bases between them. General study findings and limits: Scalp clonality and expanded CD8+ clones among the top 100 showed significant decreases with tofacitinib. Only a single nonresponder existed, so baseline CD8+ expansion links stay unclear. Possibly because of HLA-related factors, TCR sharing was less clear across patients than in mice.

The sequence was collected from a human donor with alopecia areata. The specimen comprised CD8+ T cells sorted from blood, sampled at week 4, from a patient treated with tofacitinib. The chain couples TRBV4-1 to TRBJ2-7; D is possibly TRBD1 or TRBD2 (7 bases each). The CDR3 loop reads CASSQEGSGGAGEQYF. DNA of the CDR3: TGCGCCAGCAGCCAAGAGGGCTCAGGGGGGGCGGGCGAGCAGTACTTC.